This record concerns one T cell receptor beta chain sequence. This CDR3 region has 16 residues. From germline, CDR1 is KGHSH and CDR2 LQKENI. V lost 0 bases and J lost 3; bases outside the gene matches: 4. Using immunoSEQ multiplex PCR, the repertoire was profiled, and TCRdb retains in-frame clones only, with some absent. The sample consists of some 400,000 clones, approximately 89% of them appearing once. The data were taken from a study of blood T cell repertoires in COVID-19. V and J are TRBV18 and TRBJ2-3, with 9 bases fitting TRBD1. This TCR was recovered from a woman in her twenties or thirties who had recovered from COVID-19. What was sequenced was PBMCs or T cells enriched from blood (not recorded which). CDR3 sequence reads: CASSPPRDRATDTQYF. The CDR3 nucleotides are TGTGCCAGCTCACCACCCCGGGACAGGGCAACAGATACGCAGTATTTT.